These 28 T cell receptor beta chains originate from one sample sequenced in a study of neoadjuvant anti-PD-1 for oral cavity cancer. Stated time point: after neoadjuvant nivolumab, at surgical resection. Method: immunoSEQ multiplex PCR; TCRdb's copy keeps in-frame clones and lacks some. Among 30,000 or so clones listed, around four fifths were seen once. Here the sequenced sample was PBMCs, taken after nivolumab (anti-PD-1) treatment. All receptors come from a person between 35 and 79 years old with oral cavity squamous cell carcinoma.

Only one count was recorded for this clone. This sequence joins TRBV7-9 and TRBJ2-3, with unresolved D. Trimming removed 3 bases at V and 6 bases at J, with 16 bases between. Germline CDR1 reads SEHNR; CDR2 reads FQNEAQ (reference sequence). This CDR3 contains 15 residues. CDR3 sequence: CASSFSLGSLDTQYF. The DNA for the CDR3 is TGTGCCAGCAGCTTTTCGCTTGGGTCTCTGGATACGCAGTATTTT. Combining the CDR3 with reference TRBV7-9 and TRBJ2-3 gives the whole variable domain DTGVSQNPRHKITKRGQNVTFRCDPISEHNRLYWYRQTLGQGPEFLTYFQNEAQLEKSRLLSDRFSAERPKGSFSTLEIQRTEQGDSAMYLCASSFSLGSLDTQYFGPGTRLTVL.

V gene TRBV19 combines with J gene TRBJ1-5, with D possibly matching TRBD1 (6 bases). The CDR3 runs 14 residues. With 7 bases removed from V and 6 bases from J, the gap between germline ends came to 16 bases. Germline V gene lookup returns CDR1 LNHDA and CDR2 SQIVND (reference sequence). The CDR3 nucleotides read TGTGCCAGTACCATACCGGGGGGCGGTCAGCCCCAGCATTTT. This gives the protein CASTIPGGGQPQHF.

As regards this clone: The junction and the germline gene differ at one end; a read error may be behind it. The CDR3 loop is CASSSDSTSAYYGQYF. Written as DNA, the CDR3 is TGCGCCAGCAGTTCTGACAGTACCTCCGCCTACTACGGGCAGTACTTC. The V gene is TRBV5-1, the J gene TRBJ2-7, with D tentatively TRBD1 (5 bases). Germline lookup yields CDR1 SGHRS and CDR2 YFSETQ. This CDR3 is 16 amino acids long.

This chain uses TRBV2 with TRBJ2-5; 7 bases line up with TRBD2. With V trimmed by 4 bases and J by 3 bases, 5 bases remained unmatched. The CDR3 runs to 14 residues. Germline CDR1 and CDR2: SNHLY and FYNNEI. The CDR3 DNA reads TGTGCCAGCAGTGTTCTGCGGGGGAAAGAGACCCAGTACTTC. Protein: CASSVLRGKETQYF. Variable domain in full (rest from reference TRBV2 and TRBJ2-5): EPEVTQTPSHQVTQMGQEVILRCVPISNHLYFYWYRQILGQKVEFLVSFYNNEISEKSEIFDDQFSVERPDGSNFTLKIRSTKLEDSAMYFCASSVLRGKETQYFGPGTRLLVL.

The genes are TRBV5-4 and TRBJ2-1, with 8 positions matching TRBD1. Per germline, CDR1 SGHNT and CDR2 YYREEE (reference sequence). The CDR3 runs to 11 residues. Trimming removed 2 bases from V and 12 bases from J; junction bases left unmatched: 1. The CDR3: CASSLQGGQFF. CDR3 nucleotide sequence: TGTGCCAGCAGCTTACAGGGGGGGCAGTTCTTC.

The genes are TRBV7-6 and TRBJ1-1; D might be TRBD1 (5 bases). From germline, CDR1 is SGHVS and CDR2 FNYEAQ. The ends were cut back, 4 bases at V and 0 bases at J, with 12 bases in the middle. The CDR3 contains 15 residues. CDR3 sequence reads: CASSWSGQMNTEAFF. CDR3 bases: TGTGCCAGCAGCTGGAGTGGACAAATGAACACTGAAGCTTTCTTT.

The rearrangement links TRBV14 to TRBJ1-2; D is uncertain. Germline CDR1 SGHDN, CDR2 FVKESK. With 0 bases removed from V and 8 bases from J, the gap between germline ends came to 16 bases. CDR3 length: 15 amino acids. For the CDR3, the DNA is TGTGCCAGCAGCCAAGATGTCGGCGGGTATGAAGGCTACACCTTC. Protein: CASSQDVGGYEGYTF.

The rearrangement joins TRBV6-5 to TRBJ1-6; D perhaps matches TRBD1 (5 bases). Trimming left V 6 bases short and J 7 bases short, with 13 bases between. Germline CDR1 reads MNHEY; CDR2 reads SVGAGI. The CDR3 extends over 14 amino acids. CDR3 residues: CASRAGTLNSPLHF. CDR3 nucleotide sequence: TGTGCCAGCAGGGCCGGGACCCTAAATTCACCCCTCCACTTT.

The gene calls are TRBV20-1 and TRBJ2-3, with no clear D. The V gene's germline CDR1 is DFQATT and CDR2 SNEGSKA (reference sequence). This CDR3 comprises 11 residues. Trimming stripped 6 bases from V and 0 bases from J, with 4 bases between. The CDR3 region is CSALSTDTQYF. Here the CDR3 DNA reads TGCAGTGCCCTTAGCACAGATACGCAGTATTTT.

This sequence joins TRBV6-1 and TRBJ1-1; D is perhaps TRBD1 (6 bases). This CDR3 comprises 15 residues. Germline CDR1 is MNHNS and CDR2 is SASEGT. V lost 8 bases and J 0 bases, leaving 16 bases between the germline ends. CDR3 in DNA: TGTGCCAGCCGCGCCCTTGGACAGATGAACACTGAAGCTTTCTTT. Protein sequence: CASRALGQMNTEAFF.

The chain joins TRBV5-4 to TRBJ1-2; tentative D call: TRBD1 (6 bases). This CDR3 is built from 12 residues. Germline V gene lookup returns CDR1 SGHNT and CDR2 YYREEE (reference sequence). V was clipped by 3 bases and J by 13 bases, with 16 bases between them. The CDR3 coding sequence is TGTGCCAGCAGCTCTCAGGGGCCGCCCCGCACCTTC. It translates to CASSSQGPPRTF. The entire variable domain, with the rest obtained from reference TRBV5-4 and TRBJ1-2, is as follows: ETGVTQSPTHLIKTRGQQVTLRCSSQSGHNTVSWYQQALGQGPQFIFQYYREEENGRGNFPPRFSGLQFPNYSSELNVNALELDDSALYLCASSSQGPPRTFGSGTRLTVV.

V and J are TRBV9 and TRBJ2-3; D gene unclear. Germline V gene lookup returns CDR1 SGDLS and CDR2 YYNGEE. Between the trimmed V and J ends, which lost 0 bases and 1 base, there was a span of 6 bases. This CDR3 is 14 amino acids long. The CDR3 region has the DNA TGTGCCAGCAGCGTAGATGCCGGCACAGATACGCAGTATTTT. Its translation: CASSVDAGTDTQYF.

The gene calls are TRBV4-3 and TRBJ2-6; the match to TRBD1 covers 10 bases. V was clipped by 0 bases and J by 1 base; unmatched bases: 3. The CDR3 runs to 18 residues. CDR1 is LGHNA, CDR2 YSLEER, per germline. CDR3 nucleotide sequence: TGCGCCAGCAGCCAAGAAGGGACAGGGGCTTCTGGGGCCAACGTCCTGACTTTC. Residues: CASSQEGTGASGANVLTF.

This chain uses TRBV7-2 with TRBJ2-6; D is perhaps TRBD2 (6 bases). CDR3 length: 16 residues. Trimming left V 5 bases short and J 4 bases short, with 15 bases between. Germline CDR1 is SGHTA and CDR2 is FQGNSA. The CDR3 is CASSRGEGTGANVLTF. CDR3 in DNA: TGTGCCAGCAGCCGCGGGGAAGGGACCGGGGCCAACGTCCTGACTTTC.

The chain carries TRBV7-9 and TRBJ2-5; D is uncertain. Germline V gene sequence: CDR1 SEHNR, CDR2 FQNEAQ (reference sequence). This CDR3 spans 15 amino acids. Trimming took off 2 bases at V and 2 bases at J, with 12 bases between the two ends. CDR3 coding DNA: TGTGCCAGCAGCTTAAGGATTGGCGATCAAGAGACCCAGTACTTC. Encoded protein: CASSLRIGDQETQYF.

The chain joins TRBV11-2 to TRBJ2-1, with D possibly being TRBD1 or TRBD2 (5 bases each). V was shortened by 5 bases and J by 14 bases, with 19 bases between the two germline ends. Germline V gene data show CDR1 as SGHAT and CDR2 as FQNNGV. There are 13 residues in the CDR3. This chain's CDR3 is CASSPNRHSREFF. CDR3 DNA: TGTGCCAGCAGCCCGAACAGGCATTCGAGGGAGTTCTTC. Using reference TRBV11-2 and TRBJ2-1 for the parts outside the CDR3, the full variable domain is EAGVAQSPRYKIIEKRQSVAFWCNPISGHATLYWYQQILGQGPKLLIQFQNNGVVDDSQLPKDRFSAERLKGVDSTLKIQPAKLEDSAVYLCASSPNRHSREFFGPGTRLTVL.

CDR3 in amino acids: CASSLEDTQYF. CDR3 nucleotides: TGTGCCAGCAGCCTAGAAGATACGCAGTATTTT. The chain combines TRBV6-5 with TRBJ2-3; D unresolved. V gave up 6 bases and J gave up 5 bases, with 6 bases separating them. This CDR3 spans 11 amino acids. Germline values: CDR1 MNHEY, CDR2 SVGAGI.

The rearrangement joins TRBV19 to TRBJ2-3, with D hard to call. In germline, CDR1 is LNHDA, CDR2 SQIVND (reference sequence). The V end was cut by 0 bases, the J end by 6 bases, with 10 bases between. This CDR3 is built from 14 residues. The CDR3 is CASSIENAMDTQYF. CDR3 sequence (DNA): TGTGCCAGTAGTATAGAGAACGCGATGGATACGCAGTATTTT.

The V gene is TRBV27, the J gene TRBJ2-5; 7 positions agree with TRBD1. After removal of 8 bases from V and 5 bases from J, the junction contained 8 bases not matched to a gene. Germline loops: CDR1 MNHEY, CDR2 SMNVEV (reference sequence). The CDR3 runs 13 residues. The CDR3 spells CASGDRVLETQYF. In nucleotides, the CDR3 is TGTGCCAGCGGCGACAGGGTTTTGGAGACCCAGTACTTC.

The chain employs TRBV5-1 and TRBJ2-7, with D possibly TRBD1 on 6 matching bases. The CDR3 extends over 18 amino acids. Germline V gene lookup returns CDR1 SGHRS and CDR2 YFSETQ. V lost 0 bases, J lost 5 bases, and 24 bases lay in between. CDR3 loop: CASSLGLRGRGALHEQYF. The CDR3 DNA reads TGCGCCAGCAGCTTGGGACTTAGGGGCAGGGGAGCTCTACACGAGCAGTACTTC.

As DNA, the CDR3 is TGCAGCGGAACAGAGGACAGGGGTGGGCTGTTTTTT. This encodes CSGTEDRGGLFF. The V and J genes are TRBV29-1 and TRBJ2-2; 9 bases map to TRBD1. The CDR3 has 12 amino acids. Unmatched junction bases numbered 10, after V lost 7 bases and J lost 13 bases. CDR1 is SQVTM and CDR2 is ANQGSEA in the germline V gene.

This clone appeared once. The J gene is TRBJ2-7, the V gene TRBV14, with D unresolved. V dropped 1 base and J dropped 1 base, with 20 bases sitting between them. In germline, CDR1 is SGHDN, CDR2 FVKESK. CDR3 length: 18 residues. The CDR3 DNA follows: TGTGCCAGCAGCCAAGTTACCGAACAGCGAGCGTTTTCCTACGAGCAGTACTTC. This encodes CASSQVTEQRAFSYEQYF. The full variable domain, its missing parts supplied by reference TRBV14 and TRBJ2-7, is EAGVTQFPSHSVIEKGQTVTLRCDPISGHDNLYWYRRVMGKEIKFLLHFVKESKQDESGMPNNRFLAERTGGTYSTLKVQPAELEDSGVYFCASSQVTEQRAFSYEQYFGPGTRLTVT.

This sequence joins TRBV5-5 and TRBJ2-5, with D perhaps TRBD2 (8 bases). V dropped 5 bases and J dropped 4 bases, with 21 bases sitting between them. The CDR3 is 16 residues long. Germline assignment: CDR1 SGHKS and CDR2 YYEKEE (reference sequence). The CDR3: CASRLGGGGNGETQYF. The CDR3 nucleotides read TGTGCCAGCAGGTTAGGGGGCGGGGGGAATGGAGAGACCCAGTACTTC.

The rearrangement uses TRBV7-2 and TRBJ2-1; possibly TRBD1 or TRBD2 for D (5 bases each). The CDR3 sequence is 16 residues long. Germline V CDR1 and CDR2: SGHTA, FQGNSA. The V end lost 1 base, the J end lost 2 bases, and 12 bases lay between the germline ends. The CDR3 DNA follows: TGTGCCAGCAGCTTAGTATTTGGGGGACCCTACAATGAGCAGTTCTTC. It yields the protein CASSLVFGGPYNEQFF. Filled out from reference TRBV7-2 and TRBJ2-1, the complete variable domain reads GAGVSQSPSNKVTEKGKDVELRCDPISGHTALYWYRQSLGQGLEFLIYFQGNSAPDKSGLPSDRFSAERTGGSVSTLTIQRTQQEDSAVYLCASSLVFGGPYNEQFFGPGTRLTVL.

The chain uses TRBV13 and TRBJ2-2, with TRBD2 identical over 15 bases. The CDR3 consists of 19 residues. Germline loops: CDR1 PRHDT, CDR2 FYEKMQ (reference sequence). The V gene end was trimmed by 3 bases and the J gene end by 4 bases; junction bases not matched to a gene: 9. CDR3: CASSFGLAGGLRGTGELFF. DNA for the CDR3: TGTGCCAGCAGCTTCGGACTAGCGGGGGGGCTCCGGGGCACCGGGGAGCTGTTTTTT.

This rearrangement joins TRBV27 to TRBJ2-5; 7 positions match TRBD1. The V segment lost 4 bases and the J segment 5 bases; nucleotides outside the gene matches: 7. The CDR3 totals 14 residues. Germline V gene lookup returns CDR1 MNHEY and CDR2 SMNVEV (reference sequence). Written as DNA, the CDR3 is TGTGCCAGCAGTTCCCTCGGCAGGGGGGAGACCCAGTACTTC. Protein product: CASSSLGRGETQYF.

The chain recombines TRBV4-3 with TRBJ2-6, with TRBD1 identical over 8 bases. This CDR3 is built from 16 residues. In germline, CDR1 is LGHNA, CDR2 YSLEER. Unmatched junction bases numbered 3, after V lost 3 bases and J lost 2 bases. The CDR3 protein is CASSQGTGTGANVLTF. In nucleotides, the CDR3 is TGCGCCAGCAGCCAGGGGACAGGAACTGGGGCCAACGTCCTGACTTTC.

This sequence joins TRBV30 and TRBJ1-2; D gene ambiguous. The V gene lost 0 bases and the J gene lost 7 bases, with 15 bases spanning the gap. This CDR3 is built from 14 residues. The germline gives CDR1 GTSNPN, CDR2 SVGIG (reference sequence). In nucleotides, the CDR3 is TGTGCCTGGAGTGTACGTAGGGAGTCGGGTGGCTACACCTTC. This codes for CAWSVRRESGGYTF.